This T cell receptor beta chain was sequenced in a study of early T cells in non-severe SARS-CoV-2 infection. Overall study: Unsorted whole-blood RNA was sequenced in bulk, leaving chains unpaired. General study points: Private and CD4 specificities were missed by VDJdb matching, skewed to anti-spike CD8.

Tagging with unique molecular identifiers was applied to individual cDNA molecules. One entry per CDR3 protein results from TCRdb running MiXCR on the 5' RACE reads. Of tens of thousands of distinct CDR3 sequences in the sample, under 13% were seen once. Turning to this clonotype: Its antigen is not known.

CDR1 and CDR2 from the germline V gene are MNHEY and SVGAGI. V shed 4 bases, J shed 6 bases, and the junction held 5 bases outside the gene matches. The CDR3 covers 14 residues. The rearrangement joins TRBV6-5 to TRBJ2-2; TRBD1 matches at 7 bases. Sequencing was performed on whole blood. The clonotype comes from an adult who was a healthcare worker with PCR-confirmed SARS-CoV-2 infection or an uninfected control (not recorded which). The CDR3 is CASSSGQSPGELFF. Here the CDR3 DNA reads TGTGCCAGCAGTTCGGGACAGTCTCCCGGGGAGCTGTTTTTT.